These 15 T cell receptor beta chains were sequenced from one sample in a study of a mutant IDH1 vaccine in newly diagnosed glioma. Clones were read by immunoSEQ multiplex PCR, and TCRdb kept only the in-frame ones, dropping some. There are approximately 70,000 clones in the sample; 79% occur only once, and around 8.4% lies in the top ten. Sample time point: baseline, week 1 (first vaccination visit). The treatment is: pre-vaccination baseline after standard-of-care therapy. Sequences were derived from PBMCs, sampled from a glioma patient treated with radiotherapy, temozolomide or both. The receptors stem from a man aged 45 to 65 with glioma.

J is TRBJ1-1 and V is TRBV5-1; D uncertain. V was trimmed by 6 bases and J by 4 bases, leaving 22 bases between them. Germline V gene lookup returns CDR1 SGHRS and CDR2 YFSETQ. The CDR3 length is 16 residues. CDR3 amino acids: CASTPGLWVGGTEAFF. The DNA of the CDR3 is TGCGCCAGCACCCCGGGTCTATGGGTCGGAGGCACTGAAGCTTTCTTT.

The CDR3: CSVKGVETQYF. The CDR3 bases are TGCAGCGTAAAGGGCGTCGAGACCCAGTACTTC. This chain links TRBV29-1 with TRBJ2-5; D uncertain. CDR1 is SQVTM, CDR2 ANQGSEA, per germline. Deletions cut 6 bases from V and 5 bases from J, with 10 bases between. The CDR3 sequence is 11 residues long.

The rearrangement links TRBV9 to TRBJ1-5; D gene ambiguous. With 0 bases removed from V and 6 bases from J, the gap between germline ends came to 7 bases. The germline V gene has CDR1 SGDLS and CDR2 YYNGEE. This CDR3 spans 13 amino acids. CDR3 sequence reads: CASSVEESQPQHF. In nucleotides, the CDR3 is TGTGCCAGCAGCGTAGAGGAGAGTCAGCCCCAGCATTTT.

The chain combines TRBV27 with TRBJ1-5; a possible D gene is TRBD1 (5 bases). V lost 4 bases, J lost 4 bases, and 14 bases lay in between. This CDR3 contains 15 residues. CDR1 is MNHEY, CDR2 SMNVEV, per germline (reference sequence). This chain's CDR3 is CASSSFWDGNQPQHF. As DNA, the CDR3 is TGTGCCAGCAGTTCTTTTTGGGACGGAAATCAGCCCCAGCATTTT.

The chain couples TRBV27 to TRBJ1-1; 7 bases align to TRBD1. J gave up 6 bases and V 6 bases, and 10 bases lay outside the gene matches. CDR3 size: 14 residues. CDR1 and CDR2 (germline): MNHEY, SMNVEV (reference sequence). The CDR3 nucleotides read TGTGCCAGCAGCAACAGGGATAGGGGGCCTGAAGCTTTCTTT. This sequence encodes CASSNRDRGPEAFF.

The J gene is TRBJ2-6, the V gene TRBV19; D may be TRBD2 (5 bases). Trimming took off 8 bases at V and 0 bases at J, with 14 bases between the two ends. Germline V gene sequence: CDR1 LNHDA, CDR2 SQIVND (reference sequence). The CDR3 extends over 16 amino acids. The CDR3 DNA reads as TGTGCCAGTCACGAGGGTTTCCTCTCTGGGGCCAACGTCCTGACTTTC. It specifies CASHEGFLSGANVLTF.

CDR3 nucleotide sequence: TGTGCCAGCAGCCAGCTAACCTTGGGGGATCATGAGCAGTTCTTC. Translating it yields CASSQLTLGDHEQFF. V usage is TRBV4-2 and J usage is TRBJ2-1; possibly TRBD1 or TRBD2 for D (5 bases each). CDR1 is LGHNA and CDR2 is YNFKEQ in the germline V gene. The CDR3 runs 15 residues. Trimming took off 3 bases at V and 8 bases at J, with 17 bases between the two ends.

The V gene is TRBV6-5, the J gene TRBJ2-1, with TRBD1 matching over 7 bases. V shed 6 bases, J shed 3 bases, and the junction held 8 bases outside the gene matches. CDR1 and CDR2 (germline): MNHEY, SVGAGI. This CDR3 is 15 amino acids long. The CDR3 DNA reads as TGTGCCAGCAGCATTCGACAGGGTTTCTACAATGAGCAGTTCTTC. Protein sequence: CASSIRQGFYNEQFF.

CDR3 in DNA: TGTGCCAGCAGCGTACTGGAAGCTAGCACAGATACGCAGTATTTT. As protein: CASSVLEASTDTQYF. The chain has TRBV9 and TRBJ2-3; no reliable D call. V lost 1 base and J lost 0, with 9 bases in between. From germline, CDR1 is SGDLS and CDR2 YYNGEE. The CDR3 has 15 residues.

The CDR3 loop is CATSAEWGNSPLHF. CDR3 coding DNA: TGTGCCACCAGCGCAGAGTGGGGGAATTCACCCCTCCACTTT. The chain combines TRBV15 with TRBJ1-6, with a possible D match to TRBD1 (5 bases). The V end lost 5 bases, the J end lost 7 bases, and 12 bases lay between the germline ends. Germline assignment: CDR1 LNHNV and CDR2 YYDKDF (reference sequence). This CDR3 spans 14 amino acids.

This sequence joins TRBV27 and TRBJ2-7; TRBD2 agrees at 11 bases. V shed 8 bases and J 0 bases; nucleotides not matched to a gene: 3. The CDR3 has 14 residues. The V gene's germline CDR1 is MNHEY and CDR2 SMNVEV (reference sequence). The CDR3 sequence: CASWGLADSYEQYF. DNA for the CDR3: TGTGCCAGCTGGGGACTAGCGGACTCCTACGAGCAGTACTTC.

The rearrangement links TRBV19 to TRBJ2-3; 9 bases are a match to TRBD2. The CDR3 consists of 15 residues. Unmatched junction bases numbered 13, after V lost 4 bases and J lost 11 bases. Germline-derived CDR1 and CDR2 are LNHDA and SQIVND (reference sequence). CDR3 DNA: TGTGCCAGTAGTAGGGCGGGGGGGCTGTTGGGTGTGCAGTATTTT. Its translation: CASSRAGGLLGVQYF.

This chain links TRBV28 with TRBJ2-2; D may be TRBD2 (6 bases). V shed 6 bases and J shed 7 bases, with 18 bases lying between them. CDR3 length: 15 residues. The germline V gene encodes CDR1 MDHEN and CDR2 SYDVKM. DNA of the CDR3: TGTGCCAGCAGCTGGTTGCGGAGGGTCAGCGGGGAGCTGTTTTTT. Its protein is CASSWLRRVSGELFF.

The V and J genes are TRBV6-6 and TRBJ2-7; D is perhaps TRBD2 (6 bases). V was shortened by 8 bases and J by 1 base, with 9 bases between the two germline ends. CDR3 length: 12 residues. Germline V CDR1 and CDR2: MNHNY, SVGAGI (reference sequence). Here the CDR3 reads CASGTYSYEQYF. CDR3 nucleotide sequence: TGTGCCAGCGGGACTTATTCCTACGAGCAGTACTTC.

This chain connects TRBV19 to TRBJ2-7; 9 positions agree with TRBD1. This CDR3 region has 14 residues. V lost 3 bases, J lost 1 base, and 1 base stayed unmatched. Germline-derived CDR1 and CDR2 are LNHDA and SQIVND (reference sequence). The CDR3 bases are TGTGCCAGTAGTATCGGGACAGGGTCCTACGAGCAGTACTTC. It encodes CASSIGTGSYEQYF.